This T cell receptor (beta chain) was obtained from a study of T cells in Graves' hyperthyroidism and ophthalmopathy. Points from the study as a whole: Appearing also in blood were most of the thyroid clonotypes expanded above 0.001. Ophthalmopathy was distinguished from stable hyperthyroidism by 13 V-J signatures.

RNA transcripts gave rise to amplified TCR beta CDR3 regions. HTBI primers were employed in a first-round RT-PCR of the TCR CDR3. TCRdb reanalysed the multiplex PCR reads using MiXCR and keeps one entry per CDR3 protein. In the table there are around 250,000 distinct CDR3 sequences, approximately 25% of which are singletons. CDR1 is SGHRS and CDR2 is YFSETQ in the germline V gene. V was pared by 5 bases and J by 3 bases, with 7 bases of the junction left unmatched. This CDR3 comprises 14 residues. At least ten counts were recorded for this clonotype. Its antigen is unidentified. Diagnosis relied on clinical symptoms, serum thyroxine and TRAb, thyroid ultrasound and orbital computed tomography.

The chain has TRBV5-1 and TRBJ2-7; TRBD2 aligns across 8 bases. This TCR was sampled from a woman between 40 and 55 years old with Graves' ophthalmopathy. Input material: blood. CDR3 in amino acids: CASRSRGGDYEQYF. Here the CDR3 DNA reads TGCGCCAGCAGATCACGGGGGGGAGACTACGAGCAGTACTTC. Using reference TRBV5-1 and TRBJ2-7 for the parts outside the CDR3, the full variable domain is KAGVTQTPRYLIKTRGQQVTLSCSPISGHRSVSWYQQTPGQGLQFLFEYFSETQRNKGNFPGRFSGRQFSNSRSEMNVSTLELGDSALYLCASRSRGGDYEQYFGPGTRLTVT.